These 3 T cell receptor beta chains share one sample of origin, sequenced in a study of shared T cell receptors in the human thymus. The assay was immunoSEQ multiplex PCR, and TCRdb's table has in-frame clones only and misses some. Seen here are hundreds of thousands of clones, approximately 90% observed once, and the top ten hold about 0.01%. The data were also submitted as part of a second study, on human thymus T cells.

The sequenced sample consisted of thymocytes. These receptors all come from a boy younger than two with a congenital heart defect.

The chain carries TRBV20-1 and TRBJ2-1; a possible D gene is TRBD2 (6 bases). CDR1 DFQATT and CDR2 SNEGSKA come from the germline V gene (reference sequence). V gave up 6 bases and J gave up 10 bases, with 13 bases separating them. The CDR3 length is 11 residues. As DNA, the CDR3 is TGCAGTGCGGCGACTAGAAAAGAGCAGTTCTTC. The encoded protein is CSAATRKEQFF.

The rearrangement links TRBV11-3 to TRBJ2-7; TRBD1 matches at 7 bases. Germline trimming cut 4 bases from V and 2 bases from J; bases unmatched to any gene: 8. CDR1 is SGHNT, CDR2 YENEEA, per germline. The CDR3 runs to 15 residues. CDR3 sequence reads: CASSSGQYFTYEQYF. CDR3 DNA: TGTGCCAGCAGCTCGGGACAGTATTTCACCTACGAGCAGTACTTC. The full variable domain, in which reference TRBV11-3 and TRBJ2-7 provide the parts outside the CDR3, is EAGVVQSPRYKIIEKKQPVAFWCNPISGHNTLYWYLQNLGQGPELLIRYENEEAVDDSQLPKDRFSAERLKGVDSTLKIQPAELGDSAVYLCASSSGQYFTYEQYFGPGTRLTVT.

The V call is TRBV11-2, the J call TRBJ2-2; D not resolved. The CDR3 length is 17 residues. Between the trimmed V and J ends, which lost 1 base and 1 base, there was a span of 13 bases. Germline CDR1 and CDR2: SGHAT and FQNNGV. The CDR3, as DNA: TGTGCCAGCAGCTTAGCGTCGTTTGGCAGGAACACCGGGGAGCTGTTTTTT. Amino acids: CASSLASFGRNTGELFF. Complete variable domain (other parts from reference TRBV11-2 and TRBJ2-2): EAGVAQSPRYKIIEKRQSVAFWCNPISGHATLYWYQQILGQGPKLLIQFQNNGVVDDSQLPKDRFSAERLKGVDSTLKIQPAKLEDSAVYLCASSLASFGRNTGELFFGEGSRLTVL.